This T cell receptor (beta chain) came from a study of blood T cell repertoires in COVID-19. On the study more broadly: There were acute and convalescent COVID-19 samples, and they came from the United States, Italy and Spain.

Only one count was recorded for this clone. Clones were sequenced by immunoSEQ multiplex PCR, and TCRdb holds only the in-frame ones, with some missing. Among about 210,000 clones, 92% were seen once, and the ten largest hold around 1.2%. The CDR3 runs to 15 residues. Per germline, CDR1 SGHAT and CDR2 FQNNGV. The J segment lost 11 bases and the V segment lost 1 base, leaving 9 bases of the junction unmatched. The chain joins TRBV11-2 to TRBJ2-4; TRBD1 agrees at 9 bases. The sequenced sample was peripheral blood. The clonotype comes from a man aged 30 to 39 with acute or convalescent COVID-19. CDR3 nucleotide sequence: TGTGCCAGCAGCTTAGGTCGACCGGGACAGGGTCTTCAGTACTTC. This codes for CASSLGRPGQGLQYF.